One and the same sample provided the 14 T cell receptor beta chains below, sequenced in a study of T cell repertoires in ileal Crohn's disease. This sample's time point: inflamed ileum from the surgical specimen. Repertoires were generated with immunoSEQ multiplex PCR, while TCRdb's copy carries only in-frame clones and drops some. The sample yields a few thousand clones, under 80% seen once. Sequenced input: ileal tissue. The receptors were gathered from an adult with Crohn's disease.

The V call is TRBV5-4, the J call TRBJ1-4; D is unclear. The V gene's germline CDR1 is SGHNT and CDR2 YYREEE (reference sequence). CDR3 length: 12 residues. The V gene lost 3 bases and the J gene lost 4 bases, with 4 bases spanning the gap. CDR3 loop: CASSSHNEKLFF. The DNA of the CDR3 is TGTGCCAGCAGCTCGCATAATGAAAAACTGTTTTTT.

Comment on this clone: At one end, the junction sequence differs from germline, possibly due to a read error. The V call is TRBV7-6, the J call TRBJ2-5; D is perhaps TRBD1 (6 bases). Germline-derived CDR1 and CDR2 are SGHVS and FNYEAQ. There are 16 residues in the CDR3. In nucleotides, the CDR3 is TGTGCCAGCAGCCCCGCGCTGGCAGGGGCTGTGGAGATCCAGTACTTC. Translated, it gives CASSPALAGAVEIQYF.

This clone came up a few times. The CDR3 coding sequence is TGTGCCAGCAGCGCGACAGGGAGTGGCTACACCTTC. As protein: CASSATGSGYTF. The gene calls are TRBV9 and TRBJ1-2; 7 positions agree with TRBD1. The CDR3 runs to 12 residues. Trimming removed 3 bases from V and 7 bases from J; junction bases left unmatched: 3. Germline CDR1 and CDR2: SGDLS and YYNGEE.

The V call is TRBV14, the J call TRBJ2-7; a possible D gene is TRBD1 (6 bases). Germline V lookup: CDR1 SGHDN, CDR2 FVKESK. The V gene lost 1 base and the J gene lost 11 bases, with 21 bases spanning the gap. The CDR3 is 15 amino acids. The CDR3 DNA is TGTGCCAGCAGCCAAGGGGGGCAGGGGCAGGATTGCGAGTACTTC. This translates into CASSQGGQGQDCEYF.

This clone has a single count. This chain connects TRBV7-2 to TRBJ1-3; the D gene is possibly TRBD1 (5 bases). The CDR3 covers 16 residues. The germline CDR1 and CDR2 sequences are SGHTA and FQGNSA. Trimming removed 2 bases from V and 0 bases from J, with 11 bases in between. The CDR3, as DNA: TGTGCCAGCAGCTTACAGGGTCCGGCCTCTGGAAACACCATATATTTT. The encoded protein is CASSLQGPASGNTIYF.

The V gene is TRBV11-1, the J gene TRBJ1-6; no firm D call. Germline assignment: CDR1 SGHAT and CDR2 FQDESV (reference sequence). This CDR3 spans 14 amino acids. V lost 0 bases and J 10 bases, leaving 10 bases between the germline ends. DNA for the CDR3: TGTGCCAGCAGCTTAGCCGTCTCGGACTCACCCCTCCACTTT. This codes for CASSLAVSDSPLHF.

This clone was recorded only once. V is TRBV5-6 and J is TRBJ2-3; D may be TRBD1 or TRBD2 (5 bases each). This CDR3 spans 13 amino acids. Trimming removed 5 bases from V and 3 bases from J, with 10 bases in between. The germline gives CDR1 SGHDT, CDR2 YYEEEE. This chain's CDR3 is CASRGDGTDTQYF. Here the CDR3 DNA reads TGTGCCAGCAGAGGGGACGGTACAGATACGCAGTATTTT.

The chain recombines TRBV4-3 with TRBJ2-2, with TRBD1 matching 7 bases. This CDR3 comprises 15 residues. V shed 3 bases and J 4 bases; nucleotides not matched to a gene: 5. CDR1 is LGHNA and CDR2 is YSLEER in the germline V gene. The CDR3 sequence is CASSHYRGGTGELFF. The CDR3 coding sequence is TGCGCCAGCAGCCACTACAGGGGTGGCACCGGGGAGCTGTTTTTT.

V usage is TRBV5-4 and J usage is TRBJ2-6; tentatively, D is TRBD1 (6 bases). Germline-derived CDR1 and CDR2 are SGHNT and YYREEE (reference sequence). The CDR3 spans 15 residues. V gave up 4 bases and J gave up 4 bases, with 12 bases separating them. For the CDR3, the DNA is TGTGCCAGCAGCCTACAGGGTCTCGGGGCCAACGTCCTGACTTTC. Residues: CASSLQGLGANVLTF.

The chain has TRBV12-5 and TRBJ2-3; a weak D match, TRBD2 (7 bases). Trimming took off 7 bases at V and 11 bases at J, with 19 bases between the two ends. The length of the CDR3 is 13 residues. Germline assignment: CDR1 LGHNT and CDR2 FRNRAP. CDR3 in amino acids: CASAQSGTPMQYF. The CDR3 DNA reads TGTGCTAGTGCCCAAAGCGGGACACCCATGCAGTATTTT. Based on the CDR3 plus reference TRBV12-5 and TRBJ2-3, the full variable domain is DARVTQTPRHKVTEMGQEVTMRCQPILGHNTVFWYRQTMMQGLELLAYFRNRAPLDDSGMPKDRFSAEMPDATLATLKIQPSEPRDSAVYFCASAQSGTPMQYFGPGTRLTVL.

The CDR3 sequence is CASSLTLAGEQFF. CDR3 in DNA: TGTGCCAGCAGCTTAACACTAGCGGGGGAGCAGTTCTTC. The rearrangement links TRBV7-3 to TRBJ2-1, with 10 positions matching TRBD2. This CDR3 is built from 13 residues. V was pared by 0 bases and J by 10 bases, with 0 bases of the junction left unmatched. Germline CDR1 and CDR2: SGHTA and FQGTGA.

This clone was detected a few times. CDR3 in DNA: TGTGCCAGTACCCTCGAAACAGGCAGGGGGCAGCCCCAGCATTTT. It translates to CASTLETGRGQPQHF. This chain joins TRBV19 and TRBJ1-5, with 7 bases identical to TRBD1. In germline, CDR1 is LNHDA, CDR2 SQIVND (reference sequence). The length of the CDR3 is 15 residues. With 7 bases clipped from V and 7 bases from J, the junction kept 13 bases outside the gene matches.

This clone was counted a single time. CDR3 protein: CASRIIPSGERAYEQYF. CDR3 bases: TGTGCCAGCAGGATAATACCAAGCGGGGAACGGGCCTACGAGCAGTACTTC. V is TRBV5-8 and J is TRBJ2-7, with 7 bases matching TRBD2. The CDR3 extends over 17 amino acids. Germline-derived CDR1 and CDR2 are SGHTS and YDEGEE. V lost 5 bases to trimming and J lost 2 bases; unmatched junction nucleotides: 16.

The chain has TRBV18 and TRBJ1-5, with D possibly TRBD1 on 6 matching bases. V gave up 0 bases and J gave up 6 bases, with 15 bases separating them. CDR3 length equals 16 residues. Per germline, CDR1 KGHSH and CDR2 LQKENI. For the CDR3, the DNA is TGTGCCAGCTCACCACCTGAAGGGGGAGGTTCTCAGCCCCAGCATTTT. Its translation is CASSPPEGGGSQPQHF.